This TCR beta chain stems from a study of blood T cell repertoires in COVID-19. Across the whole study: From T cells, B-cell-depleted T cells, or PBMCs came the material, which was cDNA or gDNA.

Study processing details: From reference gene primer amplification, estimates of nucleated cell counts were derived. Clones were sequenced by immunoSEQ multiplex PCR, and TCRdb holds only the in-frame ones, with some missing. V and J calls and clone size follow that table, whereas D and trimming were derived from the DNA. Among fewer than 200,000 clones listed, 76% were seen once. This clone was found a few times. With 5 bases removed from V and 8 bases from J, the gap between germline ends came to 7 bases. Germline CDR1 and CDR2: MNHEY and SVGEGT. The CDR3 has 11 amino acids. The specimen was peripheral blood. The chain links TRBV6-2 or TRBV6-3 to TRBJ2-1; D is possibly TRBD1 (5 bases). The clonotype comes from a woman of 80 years or more with acute or convalescent COVID-19. CDR3: CASSPGHEQFF. The CDR3 DNA is TGTGCCAGCAGTCCAGGGCATGAGCAGTTCTTC.